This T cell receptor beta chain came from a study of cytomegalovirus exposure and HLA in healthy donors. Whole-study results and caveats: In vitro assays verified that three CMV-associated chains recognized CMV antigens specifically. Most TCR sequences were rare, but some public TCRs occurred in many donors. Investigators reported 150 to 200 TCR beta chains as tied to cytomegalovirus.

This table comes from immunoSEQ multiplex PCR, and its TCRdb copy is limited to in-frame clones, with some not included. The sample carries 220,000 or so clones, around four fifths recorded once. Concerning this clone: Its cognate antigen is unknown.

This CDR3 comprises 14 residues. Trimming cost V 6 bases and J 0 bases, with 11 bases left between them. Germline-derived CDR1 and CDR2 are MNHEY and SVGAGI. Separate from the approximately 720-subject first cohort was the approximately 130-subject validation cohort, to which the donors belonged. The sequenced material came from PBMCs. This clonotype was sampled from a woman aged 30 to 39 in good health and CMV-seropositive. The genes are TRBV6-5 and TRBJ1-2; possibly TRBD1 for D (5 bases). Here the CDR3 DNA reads TGTGCCAGCAGCAGGGACGGTACTAACTATGGCTACACCTTC. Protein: CASSRDGTNYGYTF.